This entry lists 2 T cell receptor beta chains sequenced from one sample in a study of cytomegalovirus exposure and HLA in healthy donors. The PCR employed 60 Vbeta primers together with 13 Jbeta primers. TCRdb's copy holds only in-frame clones and misses some; the assay was immunoSEQ multiplex PCR. Counted here are about 140,000 clones, around 80% occurring once; the ten biggest clones make up roughly 2.2%. Source material: PBMCs. These receptor sequences come from a man aged 25 to 45 in good health and CMV-seronegative.

The chain couples TRBV6-4 to TRBJ1-1, with D unresolved. CDR3 length: 13 residues. Per germline, CDR1 MRHNA and CDR2 SNTAGT. Trimming shortened V by 5 bases and J by 2 bases, and 9 bases separated the two germline ends. DNA of the CDR3: TGTGCCAGCAGTCAGAGCGGTAACACTGAAGCTTTCTTT. Residues: CASSQSGNTEAFF.

This chain links TRBV30 with TRBJ2-5; D is perhaps TRBD1 (5 bases). With the DNA end fitting TRBJ2-7 better, the J assignment may be wrong. The CDR3 loop spans 12 amino acids. The germline gives CDR1 GTSNPN, CDR2 SVGIG (reference sequence). In DNA, the CDR3 is TGTGCCTGGAGTATCCAGGGTTACGAGCAGTACTTC. It encodes CAWSIQGYEQYF.